Shown below are 32 T cell receptor beta chains from a single sample sequenced in a study of cytomegalovirus exposure and HLA in healthy donors. Use of 60 Vbeta and 13 Jbeta primers characterized the PCR. The repertoire was sequenced with immunoSEQ multiplex PCR; TCRdb's copy has only in-frame clones and lacks some. The sample includes under 200,000 clones, over 65% of them seen just once. The sample taken for sequencing was PBMCs. The receptors shown here come from a female donor in good health and CMV-seronegative.

The chain recombines TRBV13 with TRBJ2-6; a weak D match, TRBD1 (6 bases). The CDR3 has 15 amino acids. From germline, CDR1 is PRHDT and CDR2 FYEKMQ (reference sequence). The V end was cut by 6 bases, the J end by 4 bases, with 13 bases between. The CDR3 sequence is CASSSQGKGANVLTF. CDR3 bases: TGTGCCAGCAGTTCCCAGGGGAAGGGGGCCAACGTCCTGACTTTC.

The chain couples TRBV4-1 to TRBJ2-7; 8 nucleotides align to TRBD1. Trimming cost V 4 bases and J 0 bases; bases outside gene matches: 8. Germline V gene lookup returns CDR1 MGHRA and CDR2 YSYEKL. The CDR3 sequence is 16 residues long. In nucleotides, the CDR3 is TGCGCCAGCAGCCGAGGACAGGGCCCGACCTCCTACGAGCAGTACTTC. Its translation: CASSRGQGPTSYEQYF.

The rearrangement uses TRBV5-1 and TRBJ2-3, with 7 bases identical to TRBD1. Trimming removed 0 bases from V and 4 bases from J; junction bases left unmatched: 8. The V gene's germline CDR1 is SGHRS and CDR2 YFSETQ. The CDR3 is 16 amino acids. In nucleotides, the CDR3 is TGCGCCAGCAGCTTGGCCTCAGGGGGAACGGCAGATACGCAGTATTTT. Amino acids: CASSLASGGTADTQYF.

The chain links TRBV28 to TRBJ1-2, with D possibly matching TRBD1 (6 bases). Germline V gives CDR1 MDHEN, CDR2 SYDVKM. The CDR3 consists of 14 residues. V was clipped by 7 bases and J by 7 bases, with 19 bases between them. In DNA, the CDR3 is TGTGCCAGCACCCAAGGGGGGGCTATTCGTGGCTACACCTTC. It codes for CASTQGGAIRGYTF.

The V call is TRBV28, the J call TRBJ2-7; possibly TRBD1 for D (6 bases). Germline V gives CDR1 MDHEN, CDR2 SYDVKM. V was trimmed by 5 bases and J by 6 bases, leaving 11 bases between them. The CDR3 sequence is 12 residues long. As DNA, the CDR3 is TGTGCCAGCAGTCGGGACATCTCCGAGCAGTACTTC. Its protein product is CASSRDISEQYF.

The rearrangement links TRBV27 to TRBJ1-2; D uncertain. The CDR3 loop spans 15 amino acids. Trimming cost V 2 bases and J 3 bases, with 13 bases left between them. Germline lookup yields CDR1 MNHEY and CDR2 SMNVEV (reference sequence). CDR3 DNA sequence: TGTGCCAGCAGTTTAATGGCCAGGCCGGACTATGGCTACACCTTC. Translated: CASSLMARPDYGYTF.

This clone occurred a few times. CDR3 bases: TGTGCCTGGTCTTCCGGACGCCTCGGCGGGGGGGCCGATGAGCAGTTCTTC. Translation gives CAWSSGRLGGGADEQFF. The chain couples TRBV30 to TRBJ2-1, with 9 nucleotides matching TRBD2. V shed 5 bases and J 8 bases; nucleotides not matched to a gene: 19. CDR3 size: 17 residues. From germline, CDR1 is GTSNPN and CDR2 SVGIG (reference sequence).

This chain joins TRBV7-2 and TRBJ1-1; TRBD1 agrees at 7 bases. Per germline, CDR1 SGHTA and CDR2 FQGNSA. This CDR3 spans 17 amino acids. The J segment lost 0 bases and the V segment lost 5 bases, leaving 12 bases of the junction unmatched. The CDR3 DNA sequence: TGTGCCAGCAGCGAGCACAGAGGACAGGAGATGAACACTGAAGCTTTCTTT. As protein: CASSEHRGQEMNTEAFF. The complete variable domain, with remaining parts taken from reference TRBV7-2 and TRBJ1-1, reads GAGVSQSPSNKVTEKGKDVELRCDPISGHTALYWYRQSLGQGLEFLIYFQGNSAPDKSGLPSDRFSAERTGGSVSTLTIQRTQQEDSAVYLCASSEHRGQEMNTEAFFGQGTRLTVV.

The chain has TRBV7-2 and TRBJ2-5, with TRBD2 matching over 8 bases. Per germline, CDR1 SGHTA and CDR2 FQGNSA. V was clipped by 2 bases and J by 4 bases; unmatched bases: 9. CDR3 length equals 16 residues. The CDR3 DNA reads TGTGCCAGCAGCTTAAATTCGGGGGGGGGCCGAGAGACCCAGTACTTC. It yields the protein CASSLNSGGGRETQYF.

The chain recombines TRBV4-3 with TRBJ2-1, with 9 bases aligning to TRBD1. This CDR3 spans 19 amino acids. Trimming removed 0 bases from V and 0 bases from J; junction bases left unmatched: 9. Per germline, CDR1 LGHNA and CDR2 YSLEER. The CDR3 DNA follows: TGCGCCAGCAGCCAAGAGACGGGACAGGGTTTACTCTCCTACAATGAGCAGTTCTTC. Its protein is CASSQETGQGLLSYNEQFF.

Note on this clone: A junction end diverges from the germline sequence, so it may reflect a read error. This chain links TRBV25-1 with TRBJ2-5; TRBD2 aligns across 7 bases. The CDR3 covers 13 residues. Germline CDR1 is MGHDK and CDR2 is SYGVNS. The CDR3, as DNA: TGTGCCAGCAGTGAGGGAGGGACGGCTACTTTCGACTTC. Residues: CASSEGGTATFDF.

In this sample, this clone turned up a few times. The chain combines TRBV28 with TRBJ2-4, with 9 bases identical to TRBD2. Germline values: CDR1 MDHEN, CDR2 SYDVKM. This CDR3 spans 16 amino acids. V shed 1 base and J 6 bases; nucleotides not matched to a gene: 7. CDR3 protein: CASSLSAGGGGNIQYF. For the CDR3, the DNA is TGTGCCAGCAGTTTATCAGCGGGAGGCGGAGGAAACATTCAGTACTTC.

V and J are TRBV21-1 and TRBJ1-4. TRBV21-1 is a recognized pseudogene. CDR3 length equals 13 residues. The CDR3, as DNA: TGTGCCAGCAGCAAAGAGGGGGGGGAAAAACTGTTTTTT. Its translation: CASSKEGGEKLFF.

The chain carries TRBV10-3 and TRBJ2-7, with TRBD1 matching 7 bases. CDR1 and CDR2 (germline): ENHRY, SYGVKD. CDR3 length: 14 amino acids. Trimming at V came to 8 bases and at J to 1 base, leaving 8 bases not matched to a gene. CDR3 amino acids: CAIARTGGSYEQYF. CDR3 DNA: TGTGCCATCGCCAGGACAGGTGGGTCCTACGAGCAGTACTTC.

CDR3 nucleotides: TGTGCCAGCAGTCTAGGGAGAGAATACAATGAGCAGTTCTTC. This codes for CASSLGREYNEQFF. The V and J genes are TRBV6-5 and TRBJ2-1, with TRBD2 as a possible D gene (5 bases). Germline CDR1 MNHEY, CDR2 SVGAGI. The V end lost 5 bases, the J end lost 4 bases, and 12 bases lay between the germline ends. The length of the CDR3 is 14 residues.

J is TRBJ2-3 and V is TRBV5-1; D may be TRBD1 (5 bases). Trimming removed 0 bases from V and 4 bases from J, with 15 bases in between. This CDR3 is built from 16 residues. CDR1 and CDR2 from the germline V gene are SGHRS and YFSETQ. The CDR3 protein is CASSLGTYSGADTQYF. For the CDR3, the DNA is TGCGCCAGCAGCTTGGGGACATATTCAGGCGCAGATACGCAGTATTTT.

This chain joins TRBV28 and TRBJ1-2; D possibly corresponds to TRBD1 (6 bases). The ends were cut back, 10 bases at V and 7 bases at J, with 13 bases in the middle. CDR3 size: 11 residues. Germline V CDR1 and CDR2: MDHEN, SYDVKM. The CDR3 loop reads CATRGAFGYTF. The CDR3 DNA sequence: TGTGCCACTCGGGGGGCCTTTGGCTACACCTTC.

Only a few counts were recorded for this clone. This chain connects TRBV28 to TRBJ2-1; 7 nucleotides align to TRBD2. Trimming took 5 bases from V and 3 from J; bases not matched to a gene: 16. The germline gives CDR1 MDHEN, CDR2 SYDVKM. The CDR3 contains 18 residues. CDR3 bases: TGTGCCAGCAGTCGATATTCCCCGGGGAGGGTATACTACAATGAGCAGTTCTTC. Its translation: CASSRYSPGRVYYNEQFF.

This clone has a handful of counts. The chain is built from TRBV28 and TRBJ2-1; 8 bases line up with TRBD2. CDR1 and CDR2 from the germline V gene are MDHEN and SYDVKM. V trimming: 2 bases; J trimming: 13 bases; junction bases outside the gene matches: 13. This CDR3 is 15 amino acids long. The CDR3 DNA reads TGTGCCAGCAGTTTACGGGACCCCGGGCGGGGGGAACAGTTCTTC. It specifies CASSLRDPGRGEQFF.

The sample holds one count of this clone. V is TRBV18 and J is TRBJ2-7; D might be TRBD1 (6 bases). The CDR3 totals 14 residues. V was clipped by 2 bases and J by 0 bases, with 8 bases between them. Germline-derived CDR1 and CDR2 are KGHSH and LQKENI. Here the CDR3 DNA reads TGTGCCAGCTCACCAGACAGGAACTCCTACGAGCAGTACTTC. This translates into CASSPDRNSYEQYF.

This clone was seen a handful of times. CDR3 residues: CASSPMGQGANTGELFF. CDR3 bases: TGTGCCAGCTCACCAATGGGACAGGGCGCGAACACCGGGGAGCTGTTTTTT. The chain joins TRBV18 to TRBJ2-2, with TRBD1 matching over 9 bases. The CDR3 spans 17 residues. Germline CDR1 is KGHSH and CDR2 is LQKENI. Trimming at V came to 2 bases and at J to 0 bases, leaving 4 bases not matched to a gene.

The chain uses TRBV5-1 and TRBJ2-2; 8 bases match TRBD1. V trimming: 5 bases; J trimming: 4 bases; junction bases outside the gene matches: 7. CDR3 length: 15 residues. Germline loops: CDR1 SGHRS, CDR2 YFSETQ. The CDR3 spells CASRDYTGGTGELFF. The CDR3 bases are TGCGCCAGCAGAGATTATACAGGGGGCACCGGGGAGCTGTTTTTT.

Details on this clone: The junction and the germline gene differ at one end; a read error may be behind it. This sequence joins TRBV6-1 and TRBJ2-6, with D tentatively TRBD1 (5 bases). Germline assignment: CDR1 MNHNS and CDR2 SASEGT. CDR3 size: 15 residues. The DNA of the CDR3 is TGTGCCAGCAGTGGAGTGAACTCTGGGGCCAACGGCCTGACTTTC. Its translation: CASSGVNSGANGLTF.

V and J are TRBV5-6 and TRBJ1-6, with D perhaps TRBD1 (6 bases). This CDR3 is built from 16 residues. Looked up from germline, CDR1 is SGHDT and CDR2 is YYEEEE. The ends were cut back, 1 base at V and 8 bases at J, with 16 bases in the middle. The CDR3 here is CASSLMGTSEYSPLHF. CDR3 DNA: TGTGCCAGCAGCTTGATGGGGACATCTGAGTATTCACCCCTCCACTTT.

The gene calls are TRBV2 and TRBJ1-2; D might be TRBD1 (5 bases). The CDR3 has 12 residues. V lost 8 bases to trimming and J lost 4 bases, with 11 bases between them. Per germline, CDR1 SNHLY and CDR2 FYNNEI. CDR3 loop: CASGSDSYGYTF. The CDR3 DNA reads as TGTGCCAGCGGCAGCGACAGCTATGGCTACACCTTC.

The genes are TRBV7-9 and TRBJ2-3; tentatively, D is TRBD1 (5 bases). Germline-derived CDR1 and CDR2 are SEHNR and FQNEAQ (reference sequence). Trimming cost V 7 bases and J 2 bases, with 10 bases left between them. The length of the CDR3 is 13 residues. CDR3 region: CASTSTVTDTQYF. As DNA, the CDR3 is TGTGCCAGCACCTCGACAGTCACAGATACGCAGTATTTT.

The V gene is TRBV4-2, the J gene TRBJ1-1, with D unclear. The CDR3 totals 14 residues. Germline-derived CDR1 and CDR2 are LGHNA and YNFKEQ. Trimming stripped 0 bases from V and 7 bases from J, with 12 bases between. Here the CDR3 DNA reads TGTGCCAGCAGCCAAGACAAAGTTAGCGGTGAAGCTTTCTTT. As protein: CASSQDKVSGEAFF.

This chain joins TRBV2 and TRBJ1-2, with a weak D call TRBD1 (5 bases). This CDR3 is built from 12 residues. Trimming pared 7 bases from V and 3 bases from J, leaving 9 bases between. Germline assignment: CDR1 SNHLY and CDR2 FYNNEI. In nucleotides, the CDR3 is TGTGCCAGCAAGGCGGGGGACTATGGCTACACCTTC. This gives the protein CASKAGDYGYTF.

The chain employs TRBV7-9 and TRBJ2-7; 9 nucleotides align to TRBD1. Unmatched junction bases numbered 10, after V lost 3 bases and J lost 7 bases. The CDR3 has 15 amino acids. CDR1 is SEHNR, CDR2 FQNEAQ, per germline (reference sequence). CDR3 sequence reads: CASSFAGTGWREQYF. The CDR3 bases are TGTGCCAGCAGCTTTGCCGGGACAGGGTGGAGGGAGCAGTACTTC.

A few counts support this clone. Germline and junction disagree at one end, which may indicate a read error. The J gene is TRBJ1-3, the V gene TRBV7-9; D gene uncertain. CDR3 length: 16 residues. Per germline, CDR1 SEHNR and CDR2 FQNEAQ (reference sequence). The CDR3 spells CSSSLQPPGLGNTIYF. DNA of the CDR3: TGTTCCAGCAGCTTACAGCCCCCGGGGTTAGGAAACACCATATATTTT.

The chain uses TRBV10-3 and TRBJ1-6; D perhaps matches TRBD1 (5 bases). Between the trimmed V and J ends, which lost 3 bases and 5 bases, there was a span of 11 bases. The CDR3 has 15 residues. The germline V gene encodes CDR1 ENHRY and CDR2 SYGVKD. The CDR3 region is CAISEWGENNSPLHF. In DNA, the CDR3 is TGTGCCATCAGTGAATGGGGGGAAAATAATTCACCCCTCCACTTT.

The chain uses TRBV4-3 and TRBJ2-1; TRBD1 is a possible D gene (6 bases). V lost 1 base and J lost 3, with 22 bases in between. The CDR3 runs to 19 residues. Germline V gene data show CDR1 as LGHNA and CDR2 as YSLEER. CDR3 region: CASSQGGRGAENDYNEQFF. For the CDR3, the DNA is TGCGCCAGCAGCCAAGGGGGGCGCGGAGCGGAGAACGACTACAATGAGCAGTTCTTC.